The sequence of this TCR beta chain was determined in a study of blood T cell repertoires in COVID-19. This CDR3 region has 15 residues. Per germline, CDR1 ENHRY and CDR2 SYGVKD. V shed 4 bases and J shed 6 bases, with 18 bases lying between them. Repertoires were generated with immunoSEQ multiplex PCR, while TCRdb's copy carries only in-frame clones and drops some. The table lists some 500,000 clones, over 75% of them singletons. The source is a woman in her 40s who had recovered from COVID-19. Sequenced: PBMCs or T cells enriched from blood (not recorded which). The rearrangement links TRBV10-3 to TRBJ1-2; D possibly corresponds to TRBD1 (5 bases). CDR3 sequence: CAISAVDQGRDGYTF. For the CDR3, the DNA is TGTGCCATCAGTGCCGTGGATCAGGGTAGGGATGGCTACACCTTC.